This is a list of T cell receptor beta chains from one sample in a study of T cells after yellow fever vaccination. TCRdb reprocessed the 5' RACE reads with MiXCR, giving one entry per CDR3 protein. This sample has a few hundred thousand distinct CDR3 sequences, with roughly a fifth found just once. This material consisted of PBMCs, taken 15 days after the yellow fever booster vaccination. These receptors were collected from a man between 25 and 39 years old who received the YFV17D yellow fever vaccine. Each CDR3 is given with its conserved first and last residue. D genes are given only for firm matches. Some rows have no size entry. The others give once, few or many, or a class for an expanded clone.

cdr3_aa cdr3_nt j_call v_call cdr3_length clone_size d_call
CASSPHRGSVQDTQYF TGTGCCAGCAGTCCCCACAGGGGTTCGGTACAAGATACGCAGTATTTT TRBJ2-3 TRBV12-3/TRBV12-4 16 few TRBD1
CASSRQHNEQFF TGTGCCAGCAGCCGTCAACACAATGAGCAGTTCTTC TRBJ2-1 TRBV7-2 12 few -
CASSLVLASGKTQYF TGTGCCAGCAGCTTAGTTTTGGCTAGCGGGAAGACCCAGTACTTC TRBJ2-5 TRBV7-2 15 - TRBD2
CASSPNRGPYNEQFF TGTGCCAGCAGCCCGAATAGGGGCCCCTACAATGAGCAGTTCTTC TRBJ2-1 TRBV11-3 15 few -
CASSSGWRSNEQFF TGCGCCAGCAGCTCCGGCTGGCGATCCAATGAGCAGTTCTTC TRBJ2-1 TRBV5-1 14 few -
CASSYSTGQGAEQYF TGTGCCAGCAGTTACTCGACGGGACAGGGGGCCGAGCAGTACTTC TRBJ2-7 TRBV6-5 15 - TRBD1
CASSLGGTSYEQYF TGTGCCAGCAGTTTGGGCGGAACCTCCTACGAGCAGTACTTC TRBJ2-7 TRBV28 14 many -
CSVEGNTEAFF TGCAGCGTTGAAGGGAACACTGAAGCTTTCTTT TRBJ1-1 TRBV29-1 11 many -
CASSHPTDRGQTQYF TGTGCCAGCAGTCACCCGACGGACAGGGGACAGACCCAGTACTTC TRBJ2-5 TRBV7-2 15 - TRBD1
CASSISGGRPYNEQFF TGTGCCAGCAGTATCAGCGGTGGACGGCCGTACAATGAGCAGTTCTTC TRBJ2-1 TRBV12-3/TRBV12-4 16 few -
CASSLFSGGKEQYF TGTGCCAGCAGTTTATTTTCAGGGGGCAAGGAGCAGTACTTC TRBJ2-7 TRBV28 14 - TRBD1
CASSASAGYNEQFF TGTGCCAGCAGTGCGTCAGCGGGCTACAATGAGCAGTTCTTC TRBJ2-1 TRBV28 14 few -
CASGGGGAGELFF TGTGCCAGCGGAGGAGGGGGCGCCGGGGAGCTGTTTTTT TRBJ2-2 TRBV3-1 13 few -
CSAGTENIQYF TGCAGCGCGGGGACAGAAAACATTCAGTACTTC TRBJ2-4 TRBV29-1 11 - TRBD1
CSVEGDWVQQYNEQFF TGCAGCGTTGAGGGGGACTGGGTACAGCAATACAATGAGCAGTTCTTC TRBJ2-1 TRBV29-1 16 - -
CASRDRPNEQFF TGTGCCAGCAGAGACAGACCCAATGAGCAGTTCTTC TRBJ2-1 TRBV12-3/TRBV12-4 12 few -
CASSTGGPHKQFF TGTGCCAGCAGTACAGGGGGTCCCCATAAGCAGTTCTTC TRBJ2-1 TRBV27 13 - TRBD1
CSVAPDREQFF TGCAGCGTCGCCCCTGACAGGGAGCAGTTCTTC TRBJ2-1 TRBV29-1 11 once -
CASSLAVGQLYEQYF TGCGCCAGCAGCTTAGCTGTGGGCCAACTCTACGAGCAGTACTTC TRBJ2-7 TRBV5-1 15 - -
CASSDQSGSIHEQYF TGCGCCAGCAGCGACCAGAGCGGGAGTATCCACGAGCAGTACTTC TRBJ2-7 TRBV5-1 15 many TRBD2
CASSPGLAEEGYEQFF TGCGCCAGCAGCCCAGGACTAGCGGAAGAGGGCTATGAGCAGTTCTTC TRBJ2-1 TRBV4-3 16 few TRBD2
CASSLGTRAGLAGSYEQYF TGTGCCAGCAGTCTCGGGACTCGCGCGGGATTAGCGGGCTCCTACGAGCAGTACTTC TRBJ2-7 TRBV7-2 19 many TRBD2
CASSSSQARSYNEQFF TGTGCCAGCAGCTCGTCACAGGCGCGATCCTACAATGAGCAGTTCTTC TRBJ2-1 TRBV9 16 - -
CASSRRAGTSTDTQYF TGTGCCAGCAGTCGCAGGGCGGGAACTAGCACAGATACGCAGTATTTT TRBJ2-3 TRBV12-3/TRBV12-4 16 - -
CASSPALDSLYEQYF TGTGCCAGCTCACCGGCGTTGGACAGTCTCTACGAGCAGTACTTC TRBJ2-7 TRBV18 15 few -
CASSLVWRSEQYF TGTGCCAGCAGCTTAGTCTGGCGCTCCGAGCAGTACTTC TRBJ2-7 TRBV7-7 13 few -
CASSIGPLQGSYEQYF TGTGCCAGCTCAATCGGACCCCTTCAGGGGTCCTACGAGCAGTACTTC TRBJ2-7 TRBV18 16 - -
CASSQDQGGSFGNEQFF TGTGCCAGCAGCCAAGATCAGGGTGGTAGCTTCGGCAATGAGCAGTTCTTC TRBJ2-1 TRBV3-1 17 - -
CASSPSTSGRAYEQYF TGTGCCAGCAGCCCCAGCACTAGCGGGAGAGCCTACGAGCAGTACTTC TRBJ2-7 TRBV7-2 16 few TRBD2
CASSFNRGLGTGELFF TGTGCCAGCAGTTTTAACAGGGGGCTCGGCACCGGGGAGCTGTTTTTT TRBJ2-2 TRBV27 16 few TRBD1
CASGGETQYF TGTGCCAGCGGGGGTGAGACCCAGTACTTC TRBJ2-5 TRBV5-1 10 many TRBD2